This T cell receptor (beta chain) was recorded in a study of blood T cell repertoires in COVID-19. At the level of the study: Samples of COVID-19 (acute and convalescent) were obtained from the United States, Italy and Spain. Sources were T cells, B-cell-depleted T cells, or PBMCs; the material itself was cDNA or gDNA.

Original methodology: For nucleated cells, counts were estimated from reference gene primer amplification. Assay used: immunoSEQ multiplex PCR; TCRdb lists only in-frame clones, some missing. V and J calls and clone size come straight from that table; D and trimming were deduced from the DNA. In the table there are 120,000 to 150,000 clones, about 83% of which are singletons. The CDR3 contains 13 residues. Looked up from germline, CDR1 is SNHLY and CDR2 is FYNNEI. The sequenced sample consisted of peripheral blood. The rearrangement uses TRBV2 and TRBJ2-1; TRBD1 agrees at 9 bases. The TCR originated in a human donor in a cohort sampled during active COVID-19. The CDR3 sequence: CAIGGTGSYEQFF. The DNA for the CDR3 is TGTGCTATTGGGGGGACAGGGTCGTATGAGCAGTTCTTC.